This TCR beta chain stems from a study of T cell responses to AZD1222 COVID-19 vaccine. Profiled with immunoSEQ multiplex PCR; TCRdb holds only in-frame clones, not every one. The sample records some 200,000 clones, 85% to 90% being singletons. The V end lost 6 bases, the J end lost 5 bases, and 5 bases lay between the germline ends. Looked up from germline, CDR1 is DFQATT and CDR2 is SNEGSKA (reference sequence). This CDR3 is 10 amino acids long. The source was peripheral blood, collected 28 days after the second AZD1222 dose. The receptor was derived from an adult who received the AZD1222 COVID-19 vaccine. V usage is TRBV20-1 and J usage is TRBJ2-1; D is uncertain. CDR3 sequence: CSADHNEQFF. In DNA form, the CDR3 reads TGCAGTGCCGACCACAATGAGCAGTTCTTC.